The 8 T cell receptor beta chains below all came from one sample that was sequenced in a study of cytomegalovirus exposure and HLA in healthy donors. The PCR had 60 Vbeta and 13 Jbeta primers. The assay was immunoSEQ multiplex PCR, and TCRdb's table has in-frame clones only and misses some. Its clone listing holds some 75,000 clones. Material for sequencing was PBMCs. The receptors here all came from a man between 35 and 55 years old in good health and CMV-seronegative.

The chain links TRBV6-1 to TRBJ1-5; 9 nucleotides match TRBD1. The V gene end was trimmed by 4 bases and the J gene end by 6 bases; junction bases not matched to a gene: 7. CDR3 length: 15 amino acids. Germline lookup yields CDR1 MNHNS and CDR2 SASEGT. The CDR3 DNA reads TGTGCCAGCAGTGCCTGGACAGGGGAAGGTCAGCCCCAGCATTTT. Protein sequence: CASSAWTGEGQPQHF.

V gene TRBV9 combines with J gene TRBJ2-5, with TRBD2 identical over 7 bases. The CDR3 is 14 amino acids. The V gene end was trimmed by 0 bases and the J gene end by 7 bases; junction bases not matched to a gene: 6. Germline assignment: CDR1 SGDLS and CDR2 YYNGEE. CDR3 nucleotides: TGTGCCAGCAGCGTAGTCAGTGGGGAGGGGACCCAGTACTTC. It specifies CASSVVSGEGTQYF.

The V gene is TRBV14, the J gene TRBJ2-2; maybe TRBD2 (5 bases). Trimming cost V 4 bases and J 3 bases, with 9 bases left between them. Germline assignment: CDR1 SGHDN and CDR2 FVKESK. The CDR3 covers 14 residues. The CDR3: CASSPGSYTGELFF. The CDR3 bases are TGTGCCAGCAGCCCGGGATCTTACACCGGGGAGCTGTTTTTT.

V is TRBV6-6 and J is TRBJ1-2; TRBD1 matches at 8 bases. J gave up 5 bases and V 6 bases, and 11 bases lay outside the gene matches. This CDR3 has 15 residues. The germline CDR1 and CDR2 sequences are MNHNY and SVGAGI (reference sequence). CDR3 DNA: TGTGCCAGCAGAGGGACAGGAGAGATTCAGTATGGCTACACCTTC. It translates to CASRGTGEIQYGYTF.

This CDR3 is CASSQAGPGELFF. Here the CDR3 DNA reads TGTGCCAGCAGCCAAGCCGGTCCCGGGGAGCTGTTTTTT. This chain joins TRBV14 and TRBJ2-2; D is uncertain. Germline CDR1 SGHDN, CDR2 FVKESK. Between the trimmed V and J ends, which lost 1 base and 6 bases, there was a span of 6 bases. The CDR3 covers 13 residues.

The CDR3 loop is CASTARGRTGELFF. Written as DNA, the CDR3 is TGTGCCAGTACCGCTAGGGGCCGAACCGGGGAGCTGTTTTTT. The gene calls are TRBV19 and TRBJ2-2; TRBD1 is a possible D gene (5 bases). In germline, CDR1 is LNHDA, CDR2 SQIVND (reference sequence). V lost 7 bases and J lost 5, with 14 bases in between. The CDR3 is made up of 14 amino acids.

The chain employs TRBV15 and TRBJ1-2, with D hard to call. The CDR3 covers 12 residues. V lost 4 bases to trimming and J lost 5 bases, with 8 bases between them. Germline V CDR1 and CDR2: LNHNV, YYDKDF (reference sequence). CDR3 bases: TGTGCCACCAGCAACGACGGGTATGGCTACACCTTC. Its protein is CATSNDGYGYTF.

The chain uses TRBV6-6 and TRBJ1-1; D unclear. The CDR3 is made up of 11 amino acids. Germline lookup yields CDR1 MNHNY and CDR2 SVGAGI (reference sequence). V was pared by 7 bases and J by 0 bases, with 3 bases between. CDR3 nucleotides: TGTGCCAGCACCTTGAACACTGAAGCTTTCTTT. The encoded protein is CASTLNTEAFF.